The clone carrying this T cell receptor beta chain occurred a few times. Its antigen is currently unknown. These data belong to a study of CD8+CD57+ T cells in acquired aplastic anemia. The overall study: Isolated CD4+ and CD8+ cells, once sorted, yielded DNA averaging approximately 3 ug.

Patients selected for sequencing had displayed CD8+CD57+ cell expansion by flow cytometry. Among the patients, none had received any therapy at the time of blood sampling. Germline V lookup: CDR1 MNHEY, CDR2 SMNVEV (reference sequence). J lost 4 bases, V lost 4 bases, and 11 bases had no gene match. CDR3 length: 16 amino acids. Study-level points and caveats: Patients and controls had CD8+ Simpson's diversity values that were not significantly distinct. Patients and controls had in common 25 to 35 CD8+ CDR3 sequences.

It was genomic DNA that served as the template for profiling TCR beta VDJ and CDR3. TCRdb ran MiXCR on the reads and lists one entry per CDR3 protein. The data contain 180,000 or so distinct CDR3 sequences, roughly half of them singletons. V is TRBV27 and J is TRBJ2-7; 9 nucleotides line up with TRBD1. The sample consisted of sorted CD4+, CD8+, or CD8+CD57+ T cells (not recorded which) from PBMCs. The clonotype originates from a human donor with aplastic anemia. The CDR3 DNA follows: TGTGCCAGCAGTTCAAACGGACAGGGGACATCTTACGAGCAGTACTTC. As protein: CASSSNGQGTSYEQYF.